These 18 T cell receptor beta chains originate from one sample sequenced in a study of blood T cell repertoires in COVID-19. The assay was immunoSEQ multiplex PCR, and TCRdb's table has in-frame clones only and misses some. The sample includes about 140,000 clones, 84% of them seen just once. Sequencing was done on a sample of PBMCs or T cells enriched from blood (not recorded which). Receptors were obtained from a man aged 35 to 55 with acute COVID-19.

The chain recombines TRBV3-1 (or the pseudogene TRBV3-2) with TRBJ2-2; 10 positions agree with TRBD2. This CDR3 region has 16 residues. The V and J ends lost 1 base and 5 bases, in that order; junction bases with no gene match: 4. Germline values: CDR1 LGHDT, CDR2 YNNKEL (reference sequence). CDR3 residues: CASSQGTSGATGELFF. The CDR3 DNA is TGTGCCAGCAGCCAAGGTACTAGCGGGGCTACCGGGGAGCTGTTTTTT.

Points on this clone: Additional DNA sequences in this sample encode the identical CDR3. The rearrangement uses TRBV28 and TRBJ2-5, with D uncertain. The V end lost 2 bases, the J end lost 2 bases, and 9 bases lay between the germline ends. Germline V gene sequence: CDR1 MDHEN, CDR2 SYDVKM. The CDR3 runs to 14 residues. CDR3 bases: TGTGCCAGCAGTTTAGGTACAGCACAAGAGACCCAGTACTTC. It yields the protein CASSLGTAQETQYF.

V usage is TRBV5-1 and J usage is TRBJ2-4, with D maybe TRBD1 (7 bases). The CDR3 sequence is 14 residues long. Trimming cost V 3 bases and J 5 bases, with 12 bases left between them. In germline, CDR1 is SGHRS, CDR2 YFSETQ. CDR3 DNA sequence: TGCGCCAGCAGCTCACAGGGGAGGCAAAACATTCAGTACTTC. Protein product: CASSSQGRQNIQYF.

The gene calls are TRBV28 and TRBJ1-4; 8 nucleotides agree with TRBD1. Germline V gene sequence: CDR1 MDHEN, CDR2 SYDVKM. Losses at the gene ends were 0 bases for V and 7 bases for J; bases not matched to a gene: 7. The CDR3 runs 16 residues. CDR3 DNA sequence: TGTGCCAGCAGTTTATGGGACGGACAGGGCGGTGAAAAACTGTTTTTT. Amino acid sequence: CASSLWDGQGGEKLFF. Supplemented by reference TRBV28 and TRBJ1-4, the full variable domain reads DVKVTQSSRYLVKRTGEKVFLECVQDMDHENMFWYRQDPGLGLRLIYFSYDVKMKEKGDIPEGYSVSREKKERFSLILESASTNQTSMYLCASSLWDGQGGEKLFFGSGTQLSVL.

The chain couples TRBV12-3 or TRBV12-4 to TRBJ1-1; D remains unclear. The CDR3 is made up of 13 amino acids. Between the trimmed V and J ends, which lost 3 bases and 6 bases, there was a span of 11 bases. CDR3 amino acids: CASSFPPSSEAFF. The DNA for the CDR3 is TGTGCCAGCAGTTTCCCCCCTAGCTCTGAAGCTTTCTTT.

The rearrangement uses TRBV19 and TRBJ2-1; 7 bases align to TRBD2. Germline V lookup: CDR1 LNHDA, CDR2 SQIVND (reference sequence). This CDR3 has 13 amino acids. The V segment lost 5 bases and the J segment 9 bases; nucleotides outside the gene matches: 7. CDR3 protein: CASSFRTRSEQFF. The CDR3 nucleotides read TGTGCCAGTAGTTTTCGGACTAGGTCTGAGCAGTTCTTC.

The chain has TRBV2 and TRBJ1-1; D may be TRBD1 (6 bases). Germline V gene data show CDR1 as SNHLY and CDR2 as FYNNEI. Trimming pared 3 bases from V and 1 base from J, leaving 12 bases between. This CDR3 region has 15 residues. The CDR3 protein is CASSDWAGANTEAFF. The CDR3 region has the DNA TGTGCCAGCAGTGATTGGGCAGGGGCGAACACTGAAGCTTTCTTT.

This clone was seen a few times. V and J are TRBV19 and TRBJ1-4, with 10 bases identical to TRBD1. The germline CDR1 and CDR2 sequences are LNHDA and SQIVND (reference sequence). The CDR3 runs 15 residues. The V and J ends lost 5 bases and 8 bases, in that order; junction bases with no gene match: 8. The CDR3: CASSDRDRGQEKLFF. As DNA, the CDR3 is TGTGCCAGTAGTGACCGGGACAGGGGTCAGGAAAAACTGTTTTTT.

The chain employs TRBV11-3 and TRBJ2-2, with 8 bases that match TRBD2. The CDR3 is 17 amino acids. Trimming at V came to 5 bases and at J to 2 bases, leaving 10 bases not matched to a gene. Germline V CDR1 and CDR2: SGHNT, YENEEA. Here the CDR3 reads CASSPSQLAANTGELFF. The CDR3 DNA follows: TGTGCCAGCAGCCCCTCACAACTAGCGGCCAACACCGGGGAGCTGTTTTTT.

The CDR3 here is CASTPQRGGTDTQYF. CDR3 nucleotides: TGTGCCAGCACTCCCCAACGGGGGGGCACAGATACGCAGTATTTT. V is TRBV6-5 and J is TRBJ2-3; 7 bases match TRBD2. The germline V gene encodes CDR1 MNHEY and CDR2 SVGAGI. V dropped 7 bases and J dropped 1; count of bases not matched to a gene: 8. The CDR3 is 15 amino acids.

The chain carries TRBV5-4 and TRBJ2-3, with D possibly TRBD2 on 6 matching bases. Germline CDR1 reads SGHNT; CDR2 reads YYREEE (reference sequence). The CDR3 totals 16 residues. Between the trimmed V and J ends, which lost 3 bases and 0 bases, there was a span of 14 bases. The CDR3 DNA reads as TGTGCCAGCAGCTCCCGGGTAGCGGCGAGCACAGATACGCAGTATTTT. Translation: CASSSRVAASTDTQYF.

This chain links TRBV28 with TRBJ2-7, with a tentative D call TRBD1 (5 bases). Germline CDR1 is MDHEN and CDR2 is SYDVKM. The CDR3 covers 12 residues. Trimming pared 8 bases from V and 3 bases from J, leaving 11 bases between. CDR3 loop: CASQDRGYEQYF. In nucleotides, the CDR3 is TGTGCCAGCCAAGACAGAGGCTACGAGCAGTACTTC.

DNA for the CDR3: TGTGCCAGTAGTCACAACAGGGCGGCCGAAAAACTGTTTTTT. Protein sequence: CASSHNRAAEKLFF. The chain links TRBV19 to TRBJ1-4; D possibly corresponds to TRBD1 (6 bases). The length of the CDR3 is 14 residues. Germline values: CDR1 LNHDA, CDR2 SQIVND (reference sequence). The V and J ends lost 5 bases and 8 bases respectively, with 15 bases between them.

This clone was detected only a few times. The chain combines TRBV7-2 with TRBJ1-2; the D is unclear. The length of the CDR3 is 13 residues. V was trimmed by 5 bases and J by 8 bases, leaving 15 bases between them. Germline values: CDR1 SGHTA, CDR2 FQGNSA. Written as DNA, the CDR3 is TGTGCCAGCAGCGCCGGCGGGTTGGGGGGCTACACCTTC. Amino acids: CASSAGGLGGYTF.

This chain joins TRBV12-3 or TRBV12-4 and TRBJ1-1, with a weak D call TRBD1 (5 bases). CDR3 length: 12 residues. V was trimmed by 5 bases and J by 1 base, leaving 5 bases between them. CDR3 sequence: CASSRGNTEAFF. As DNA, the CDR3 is TGTGCCAGCAGTAGGGGGAACACTGAAGCTTTCTTT.

The CDR3 loop reads CASSPPGGENSYEQYF. CDR3 sequence (DNA): TGTGCCAGCAGCCCCCCGGGAGGGGAAAACTCCTACGAGCAGTACTTC. This chain joins TRBV9 and TRBJ2-7; 8 bases are a match to TRBD2. CDR1 and CDR2 from the germline V gene are SGDLS and YYNGEE. The CDR3 runs 16 residues. V gave up 4 bases and J gave up 0 bases; unmatched junction bases: 9. Combining the CDR3 with reference TRBV9 and TRBJ2-7 gives the whole variable domain DSGVTQTPKHLITATGQRVTLRCSPRSGDLSVYWYQQSLDQGLQFLIQYYNGEERAKGNILERFSAQQFPDLHSELNLSSLELGDSALYFCASSPPGGENSYEQYFGPGTRLTVT.

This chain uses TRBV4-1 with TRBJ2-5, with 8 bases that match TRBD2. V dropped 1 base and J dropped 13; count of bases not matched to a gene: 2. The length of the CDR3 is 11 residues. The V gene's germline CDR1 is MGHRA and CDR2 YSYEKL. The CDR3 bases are TGCGCCAGCAGCCAAGGAGCGGGGGCGTACTTC. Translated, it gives CASSQGAGAYF.

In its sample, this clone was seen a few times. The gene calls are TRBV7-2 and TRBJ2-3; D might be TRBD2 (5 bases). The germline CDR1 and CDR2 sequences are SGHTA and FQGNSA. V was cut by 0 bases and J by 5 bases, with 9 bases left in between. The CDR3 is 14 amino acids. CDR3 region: CASSLALAGDTQYF. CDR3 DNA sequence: TGTGCCAGCAGCTTAGCGCTAGCAGGAGATACGCAGTATTTT. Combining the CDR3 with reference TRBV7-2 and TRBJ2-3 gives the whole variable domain GAGVSQSPSNKVTEKGKDVELRCDPISGHTALYWYRQSLGQGLEFLIYFQGNSAPDKSGLPSDRFSAERTGGSVSTLTIQRTQQEDSAVYLCASSLALAGDTQYFGPGTRLTVL.